This T cell receptor beta chain was sequenced in a study of blood T cells in healthy people across ages. Sample-barcoded 5' priming and a J-beta primer mix drove a second PCR of roughly 6 to 12 cycles. TCRdb used MiXCR to reprocess the 5' RACE reads, holding one entry per CDR3 protein. The sample contains approximately 1,000,000 distinct CDR3 sequences, 35% to 40% of which appear only once. Germline values: CDR1 SGDLS, CDR2 YYNGEE. Trimming took off 4 bases at V and 3 bases at J, with 16 bases between the two ends. The CDR3 has 15 residues. The genes are TRBV9 and TRBJ1-1, with D tentatively TRBD1 (6 bases). The sequence was collected from a man between 18 and 29 years old in good health. The source material was blood. For the CDR3, the DNA is TGTGCCAGCAGCCTATTCGGGGGCGAGGACACTGAAGCTTTCTTT. Translation gives CASSLFGGEDTEAFF.